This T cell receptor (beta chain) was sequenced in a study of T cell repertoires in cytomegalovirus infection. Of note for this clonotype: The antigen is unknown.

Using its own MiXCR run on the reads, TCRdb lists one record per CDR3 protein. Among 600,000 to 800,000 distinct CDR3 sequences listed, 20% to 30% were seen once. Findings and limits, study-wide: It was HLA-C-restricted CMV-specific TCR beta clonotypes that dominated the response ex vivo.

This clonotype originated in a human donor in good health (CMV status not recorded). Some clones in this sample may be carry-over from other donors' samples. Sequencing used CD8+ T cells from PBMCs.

CDR3 residues: CASSPVPLSGSTEAFF. The CDR3 nucleotides are TGTGCCAGCAGCCCCGTACCTCTTAGTGGAAGTACTGAAGCTTTCTTT. The rearrangement joins TRBV7-6 to TRBJ1-1, with D uncertain. Germline V gene data show CDR1 as SGHVS and CDR2 as FNYEAQ. The CDR3 length is 16 residues. The V and J ends lost 5 bases and 5 bases respectively, with 21 bases between them.